This section outlines one T cell receptor beta chain sequence together with its context. TCRdb redid the calling of the RT-PCR reads with MiXCR, one entry per CDR3 protein. The sample contains hundreds of thousands of distinct CDR3 sequences, approximately 15% of which appear only once. This TCR was sampled from a female donor in good health, serving as a healthy control. The specimen sequenced was memory CD4+ T cells from blood.

The CDR3 sequence: CASSSFPGELFF. DNA of the CDR3: TGTGCCAGCAGTTCTTTCCCCGGGGAGCTGTTTTTT. V gene TRBV12-3 or TRBV12-4 combines with J gene TRBJ2-2; D is uncertain. Deletions cut 4 bases from V and 6 bases from J, with 6 bases between. The CDR3 is 12 amino acids.